This TCR beta chain was sequenced for a study of T cell repertoires in cytomegalovirus infection. Study overall: In public TCR beta signatures, there were indications of both CMV infection and matching HLA type. The study, taken as a whole, reports: In two of eight donors, the top clonotype was HLA-C-restricted CMV-specific.

CDR3 length equals 14 residues. The V gene's germline CDR1 is MNHEY and CDR2 SMNVEV (reference sequence). Trimming took 3 bases from V and 4 from J, leaving 11 bases between them. TCRdb reprocessed the reads via MiXCR and lists one record per CDR3 protein. The sample lists tens of thousands of distinct CDR3 sequences, 42% occurring once. This clonotype was counted once. Its antigen is not identified. The V call is TRBV27, the J call TRBJ2-3, with D uncertain. This specimen consisted of CD8+ T cells from cultured PBMCs, obtained from culture after CMV antigen stimulation. This sequence was found in a human donor in good health (CMV status not recorded). Some clones in this sample may be carry-over from other donors' samples. As DNA, the CDR3 is TGTGCCAGCAGTTTCTTCTATGGGGCAGATACGCAGTATTTT. It encodes CASSFFYGADTQYF.